The present T cell receptor beta chain was sequenced within a study of blood T cell repertoires in COVID-19. Produced via immunoSEQ multiplex PCR; TCRdb's table is partial and in-frame only. The sample contains 180,000 or so clones, approximately 80% of which appear only once. Germline V gene lookup returns CDR1 SGHNT and CDR2 YENEEA. This CDR3 comprises 13 residues. Trimming took off 5 bases at V and 1 base at J, with 7 bases between the two ends. This clone was picked up one time. V and J are TRBV11-3 and TRBJ2-3, with a possible D match to TRBD1 (6 bases). Material for sequencing was PBMCs or T cells enriched from blood (not recorded which). The source of this sequence is an older woman who had recovered from COVID-19. CDR3 in amino acids: CASSRTGTDTQYF. Written as DNA, the CDR3 is TGTGCCAGCAGCCGGACAGGCACAGATACGCAGTATTTT.